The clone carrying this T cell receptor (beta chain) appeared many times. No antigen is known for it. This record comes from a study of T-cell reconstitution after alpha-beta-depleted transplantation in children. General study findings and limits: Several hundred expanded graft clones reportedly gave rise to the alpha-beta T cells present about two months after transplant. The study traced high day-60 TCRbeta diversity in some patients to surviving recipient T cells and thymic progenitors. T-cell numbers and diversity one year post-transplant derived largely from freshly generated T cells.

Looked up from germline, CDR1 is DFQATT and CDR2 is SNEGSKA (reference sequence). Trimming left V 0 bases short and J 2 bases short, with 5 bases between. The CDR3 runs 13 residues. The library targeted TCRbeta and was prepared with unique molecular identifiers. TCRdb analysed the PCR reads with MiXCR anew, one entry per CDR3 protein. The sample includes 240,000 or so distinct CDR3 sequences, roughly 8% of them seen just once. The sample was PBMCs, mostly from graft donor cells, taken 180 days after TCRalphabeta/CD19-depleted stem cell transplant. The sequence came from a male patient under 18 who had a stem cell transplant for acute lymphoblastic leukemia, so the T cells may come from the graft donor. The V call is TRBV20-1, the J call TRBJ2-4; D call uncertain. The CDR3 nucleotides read TGCAGTGCTAGAGATAGTTCCAAAAACATTCAGTACTTC. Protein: CSARDSSKNIQYF.